The entry below gives a single T cell receptor beta chain sequence along with its context. This clonotype was observed at least ten times. This receptor's antigen is unknown. Base qualities are missing; no much larger clone stands one base away. This specimen belongs to a study of T cell repertoires in cytomegalovirus infection (dated by TCRdb to 2018 to 2020). In the study overall: Because public TCR beta signatures pointed to carriage of CMV infection together with the matching HLA type, the HLA type of each donor mattered for the analysis. Summary of the overall study and its limitations: The ex vivo response was dominated by HLA-C-restricted CMV-specific TCR beta clonotypes, and the single most frequent clonotype in two of eight donors was supplied by these HLA-C-restricted clonotypes. In both this cohort and an independent cohort of 300 to 450 donors, the cumulative frequency of public TCR beta family members distinguished carriers of CMV infection plus the relevant HLA type.

The CDR3 numbers 11 residues from cysteine through phenylalanine. The read is trimmed to its CDR3 DNA, 33 bases read in frame from base 1. The germline V gene encodes CDR1 SGHTA and CDR2 FQGNSA. V and J are truncated by 6 bases and 3 bases respectively, leaving an intervening sequence of 5 bases. The sample was run on an Illumina HiSeq 1500. TCRdb passed the public sequencing reads through fastp at Q25 and MiXCR, retaining productive beta sequences. Every distinct CDR3 protein forms one entry, paired with its most common genes and DNA. The sample yields 350,000 to 450,000 distinct CDR3 sequences; roughly 18% were counted once. 8.7% of the sample is in the top ten clones.

Sequences were obtained from PBMCs. The sequence came from a human donor in good health (CMV status not recorded). Some clones in this sample may be carry-over from other donors' samples. The chain was built from TRBV7-2 and TRBJ1-1; too little of a D gene remains to name it. The nucleotides read TGTGCCAGCAGGTCGGACACTGAAGCTTTCTTT. Its translation reads: CASRSDTEAFF.